The 25 T cell receptor beta chains given below trace back to one sample, sequenced in a study of control samples from healthy donors and cancer patients. TCRdb keeps only in-frame clones here, not all; method: immunoSEQ multiplex PCR. This table has roughly 400,000 clones, more than 80% appearing once. Specimen: PBMCs. The source is a middle-aged man with head and neck cancer.

In this sample, this clone turned up a few times. The gene calls are TRBV6-5 and TRBJ1-6, with D maybe TRBD1 (5 bases). CDR3 length equals 13 residues. Germline V gene lookup returns CDR1 MNHEY and CDR2 SVGAGI. The germline V and J ends were trimmed by 7 bases and 5 bases, with 9 bases remaining between them. The CDR3 is CASIKQDNSPLHF. The CDR3 DNA reads TGTGCCAGCATAAAACAGGATAATTCACCCCTCCACTTT.

This clone was seen a single time. The V gene is TRBV5-1, the J gene TRBJ2-7; 7 positions match TRBD2. The junction had 7 bases not matched to a gene; V was cut back by 4 bases and J by 6 bases. In germline, CDR1 is SGHRS, CDR2 YFSETQ. The CDR3 consists of 13 residues. This CDR3 is CASSAGLDGEQYF. DNA of the CDR3: TGCGCCAGCAGCGCCGGACTAGACGGCGAGCAGTACTTC. Together with reference TRBV5-1 and TRBJ2-7, the CDR3 gives the full variable domain: KAGVTQTPRYLIKTRGQQVTLSCSPISGHRSVSWYQQTPGQGLQFLFEYFSETQRNKGNFPGRFSGRQFSNSRSEMNVSTLELGDSALYLCASSAGLDGEQYFGPGTRLTVT.

This chain joins TRBV21-1 and TRBJ2-3. TRBV21-1 represents a pseudogene. The CDR3 runs to 15 residues. Here the CDR3 reads CASSPSFPNTDTQYF. Written as DNA, the CDR3 is TGTGCCAGCAGCCCTTCTTTTCCAAACACAGATACGCAGTATTTT.

The J gene is TRBJ1-3, the V gene TRBV5-6, with D unclear. Germline values: CDR1 SGHDT, CDR2 YYEEEE. V lost 0 bases and J lost 0, with 16 bases in between. This CDR3 is built from 18 residues. This CDR3 reads CASSLGFPTSYSGNTIYF. CDR3 nucleotide sequence: TGTGCCAGCAGCTTGGGGTTCCCAACAAGTTACTCTGGAAACACCATATATTTT.

The chain employs TRBV12-3 or TRBV12-4 and TRBJ2-2; D remains ambiguous. CDR3 size: 12 residues. V lost 2 bases and J 6 bases, leaving 4 bases between the germline ends. The chain's CDR3 is CASSLWAGELFF. The CDR3 nucleotides are TGTGCCAGCAGTTTATGGGCCGGGGAGCTGTTTTTT.

The rearrangement uses TRBV11-2 and TRBJ2-7, with D possibly called TRBD1 or TRBD2 (6 bases each). V was shortened by 5 bases and J by 5 bases, with 13 bases between the two germline ends. There are 13 residues in the CDR3. Germline CDR1 reads SGHAT; CDR2 reads FQNNGV. Written as DNA, the CDR3 is TGTGCCAGCAGCCCTTCCGGGGGCCACGAGCAGTACTTC. Translating it yields CASSPSGGHEQYF.

The chain uses TRBV7-9 and TRBJ2-2, with 13 bases lining up with TRBD2. Germline values: CDR1 SEHNR, CDR2 FQNEAQ (reference sequence). The CDR3 sequence is 18 residues long. J was trimmed by 0 bases and V by 4 bases; bases with no gene match: 5. The CDR3 DNA follows: TGTGCCAGCAGCTCAGGGACTAGCGGGACTTCGAACACCGGGGAGCTGTTTTTT. It encodes CASSSGTSGTSNTGELFF.

A few counts support this clone. V gene TRBV5-1 combines with J gene TRBJ1-1, with TRBD1 identical over 9 bases. V shed 4 bases, J shed 4 bases, and the junction held 5 bases outside the gene matches. CDR3 length: 14 amino acids. Germline assignment: CDR1 SGHRS and CDR2 YFSETQ. CDR3 nucleotides: TGCGCCAGCAGCAACAGGGGGCGGGGCACTGAAGCTTTCTTT. Residues: CASSNRGRGTEAFF. Full variable domain (missing parts from reference TRBV5-1 and TRBJ1-1): KAGVTQTPRYLIKTRGQQVTLSCSPISGHRSVSWYQQTPGQGLQFLFEYFSETQRNKGNFPGRFSGRQFSNSRSEMNVSTLELGDSALYLCASSNRGRGTEAFFGQGTRLTVV.

The chain links TRBV5-6 to TRBJ1-1; a possible D gene is TRBD1 (5 bases). The germline gives CDR1 SGHDT, CDR2 YYEEEE. V lost 2 bases and J 4 bases, leaving 21 bases between the germline ends. The CDR3 is 17 amino acids. CDR3 region: CASSFGIMGEGGTEAFF. The DNA for the CDR3 is TGTGCCAGCAGCTTCGGGATCATGGGGGAGGGAGGCACTGAAGCTTTCTTT. Supplemented by reference TRBV5-6 and TRBJ1-1, the full variable domain reads DAGVTQSPTHLIKTRGQQVTLRCSPKSGHDTVSWYQQALGQGPQFIFQYYEEEERQRGNFPDRFSGHQFPNYSSELNVNALLLGDSALYLCASSFGIMGEGGTEAFFGQGTRLTVV.

In its sample, this clone was seen a few times. The chain recombines TRBV6-5 with TRBJ1-1; D is uncertain. This CDR3 comprises 12 residues. Germline-derived CDR1 and CDR2 are MNHEY and SVGAGI. The V gene lost 7 bases and the J gene lost 1 base, with 7 bases spanning the gap. The CDR3 here is CASMARNTEAFF. The DNA for the CDR3 is TGTGCCAGCATGGCTCGGAACACTGAAGCTTTCTTT.

The rearrangement links TRBV19 to TRBJ2-1, with 14 bases fitting TRBD2. The J segment lost 9 bases and the V segment lost 0 bases, leaving 7 bases of the junction unmatched. Germline-derived CDR1 and CDR2 are LNHDA and SQIVND (reference sequence). The CDR3 is 17 residues long. The CDR3 loop is CASSIDWGLAGAVEQFF. DNA for the CDR3: TGTGCCAGTAGTATAGATTGGGGACTAGCGGGGGCGGTTGAGCAGTTCTTC.

This sequence joins TRBV3-1 (or the pseudogene TRBV3-2) and TRBJ2-1; 8 bases match TRBD2. This CDR3 contains 18 residues. Trimming removed 4 bases from V and 7 bases from J; junction bases left unmatched: 18. Germline CDR1 reads LGHDT; CDR2 reads YNNKEL (reference sequence). CDR3 nucleotides: TGTGCCAGCAGCCCCCCCTCTCCGGGGAGCGGGAGTGCGAATGAGCAGTTCTTC. It is translated as CASSPPSPGSGSANEQFF.

The chain links TRBV15 to TRBJ2-7; no firm D call. Germline V gene lookup returns CDR1 LNHNV and CDR2 YYDKDF (reference sequence). V gave up 1 base and J gave up 4 bases, with 11 bases separating them. There are 14 residues in the CDR3. The CDR3 DNA sequence: TGTGCCACCAGCAGAGTGGCCTGGGGATACGAGCAGTACTTC. Translation: CATSRVAWGYEQYF.

This clone was recorded only once. The gene calls are TRBV19 and TRBJ2-2, with D possibly TRBD2 on 6 matching bases. The germline CDR1 and CDR2 sequences are LNHDA and SQIVND (reference sequence). V lost 3 bases and J lost 4, with 18 bases in between. The CDR3 contains 17 residues. CDR3 DNA sequence: TGTGCCAGTAGTATCAACGGAGGGCGGGGAGGCACCGGGGAGCTGTTTTTT. Protein product: CASSINGGRGGTGELFF.

The chain carries TRBV10-3 and TRBJ1-5, with D unresolved. V lost 10 bases and J 4 bases, leaving 17 bases between the germline ends. This CDR3 spans 14 amino acids. The germline gives CDR1 ENHRY, CDR2 SYGVKD. CDR3 region: CATSLYDKNQPQHF. CDR3 in DNA: TGTGCCACGAGTCTATACGACAAGAATCAGCCCCAGCATTTT.

The rearrangement joins TRBV6-2 or TRBV6-3 to TRBJ2-3; 8 nucleotides line up with TRBD2. The CDR3 length is 14 residues. Germline lookup yields CDR1 MNHEY and CDR2 SVGEGT. The V gene end was trimmed by 6 bases and the J gene end by 8 bases; junction bases not matched to a gene: 10. CDR3 in amino acids: CASSRLALGGTQYF. The DNA of the CDR3 is TGTGCCAGCAGCCGACTAGCGCTCGGGGGTACGCAGTATTTT.

This chain uses TRBV3-1 (or the pseudogene TRBV3-2) with TRBJ2-7; D tentatively reads TRBD1 or TRBD2 (5 bases each). V was trimmed by 3 bases and J by 2 bases, leaving 8 bases between them. This CDR3 region has 13 residues. CDR1 and CDR2 (germline): LGHDT, YNNKEL (reference sequence). CDR3 amino acids: CASSHEGPYEQYF. For the CDR3, the DNA is TGTGCCAGCAGCCATGAGGGACCCTACGAGCAGTACTTC.

This clone was seen a single time. V and J are TRBV30 and TRBJ1-1, with D tentatively TRBD1 (5 bases). This CDR3 is built from 12 residues. Germline assignment: CDR1 GTSNPN and CDR2 SVGIG (reference sequence). With 2 bases removed from V and 5 bases from J, the gap between germline ends came to 9 bases. CDR3 sequence (DNA): TGTGCCTGGAGTCAGGGTTTAACTGAAGCTTTCTTT. Translated: CAWSQGLTEAFF.

The CDR3 is CASSLGAGMTGELFF. Here the CDR3 DNA reads TGCGCCAGCAGCTTGGGTGCAGGGATGACCGGGGAGCTGTTTTTT. This chain connects TRBV5-1 to TRBJ2-2, with D tentatively TRBD1 (5 bases). With 0 bases removed from V and 5 bases from J, the gap between germline ends came to 11 bases. The CDR3 spans 15 residues. From germline, CDR1 is SGHRS and CDR2 YFSETQ.

This sequence joins TRBV24-1 and TRBJ2-3, with a tentative D call TRBD1 (6 bases). V was clipped by 6 bases and J by 5 bases, with 11 bases between them. CDR3 length equals 13 residues. Germline V lookup: CDR1 KGHDR, CDR2 SFDVKD. The CDR3 protein is CATSPPGVDTQYF. As DNA, the CDR3 is TGTGCCACCAGTCCCCCAGGGGTAGATACGCAGTATTTT.

The rearrangement joins TRBV24-1 to TRBJ2-2, with 7 bases that match TRBD1. CDR1 and CDR2 (germline): KGHDR, SFDVKD. V trimming: 2 bases; J trimming: 3 bases; junction bases outside the gene matches: 2. The CDR3 is made up of 15 amino acids. The CDR3 DNA follows: TGTGCCACCAGTGATTACAGGGGCGACACCGGGGAGCTGTTTTTT. Protein sequence: CATSDYRGDTGELFF.

With respect to this clone: One end of the junction does not line up with germline, which may come from a read error. The CDR3, as DNA: TGTGCCAGCAGCTTACCCGGACAAGGGATTAACTTC. Translated, it gives CASSLPGQGINF. The chain recombines TRBV11-2 with TRBJ2-7; TRBD1 is a possible D gene (5 bases). This CDR3 spans 12 amino acids. CDR1 and CDR2 from the germline V gene are SGHAT and FQNNGV.

The chain couples TRBV7-9 to TRBJ2-4, with D tentatively TRBD1 (6 bases). Per germline, CDR1 SEHNR and CDR2 FQNEAQ (reference sequence). Trimming cost V 1 base and J 1 base, with 20 bases left between them. The CDR3 sequence is 19 residues long. For the CDR3, the DNA is TGTGCCAGCAGCTTAGGATCCCTTACAGGGCCCCGCGCCAAAAACATTCAGTACTTC. Amino acids: CASSLGSLTGPRAKNIQYF.

The chain employs TRBV7-3 and TRBJ2-3; no clear D. The CDR3 is 14 amino acids. V was shortened by 5 bases and J by 0 bases, with 9 bases between the two germline ends. Germline V CDR1 and CDR2: SGHTA, FQGTGA. In DNA, the CDR3 is TGTGCCAGCAGCCTACAGTGGAGCACAGATACGCAGTATTTT. This gives the protein CASSLQWSTDTQYF.

The chain recombines TRBV27 with TRBJ2-7; 7 bases are a match to TRBD1. After removal of 5 bases from V and 3 bases from J, the junction contained 7 bases not matched to a gene. The germline V gene encodes CDR1 MNHEY and CDR2 SMNVEV (reference sequence). This CDR3 region has 14 residues. The CDR3 here is CASSPGTDLYEQYF. CDR3 bases: TGTGCCAGCAGTCCGGGGACAGACCTCTACGAGCAGTACTTC.